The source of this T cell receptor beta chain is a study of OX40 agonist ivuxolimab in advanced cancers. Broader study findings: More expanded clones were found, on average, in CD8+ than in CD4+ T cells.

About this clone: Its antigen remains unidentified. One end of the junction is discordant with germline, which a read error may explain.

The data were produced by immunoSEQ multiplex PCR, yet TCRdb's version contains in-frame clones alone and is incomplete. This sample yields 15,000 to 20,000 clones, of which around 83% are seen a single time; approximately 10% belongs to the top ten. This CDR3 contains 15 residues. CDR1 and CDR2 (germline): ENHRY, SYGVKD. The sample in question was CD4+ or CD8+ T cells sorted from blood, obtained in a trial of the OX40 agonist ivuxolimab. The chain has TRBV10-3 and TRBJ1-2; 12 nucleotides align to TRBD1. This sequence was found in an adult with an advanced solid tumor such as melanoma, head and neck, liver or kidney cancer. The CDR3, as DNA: TGTGCCGCTGCCGGGACAGGGGGCGCGTACTACGGCTACACCTTC. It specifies CAAAGTGGAYYGYTF.